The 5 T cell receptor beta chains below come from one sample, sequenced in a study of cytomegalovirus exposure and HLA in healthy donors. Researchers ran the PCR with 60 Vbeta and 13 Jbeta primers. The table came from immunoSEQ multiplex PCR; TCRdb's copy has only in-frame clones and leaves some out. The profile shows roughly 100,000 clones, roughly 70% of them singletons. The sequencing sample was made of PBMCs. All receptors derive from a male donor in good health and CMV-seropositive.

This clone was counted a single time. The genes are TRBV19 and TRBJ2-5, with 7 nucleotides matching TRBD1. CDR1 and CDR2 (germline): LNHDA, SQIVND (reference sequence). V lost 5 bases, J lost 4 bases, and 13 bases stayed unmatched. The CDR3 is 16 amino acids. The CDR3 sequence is CASSLYETGKSETQYF. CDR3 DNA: TGTGCCAGTAGTCTATACGAGACAGGGAAATCAGAGACCCAGTACTTC.

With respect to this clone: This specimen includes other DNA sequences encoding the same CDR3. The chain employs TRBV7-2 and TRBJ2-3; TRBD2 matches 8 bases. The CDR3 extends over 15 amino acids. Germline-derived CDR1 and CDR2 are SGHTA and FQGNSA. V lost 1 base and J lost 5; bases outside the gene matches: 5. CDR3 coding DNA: TGTGCCAGCAGCTTAGTCGGGGGGGGCGGAGATACGCAGTATTTT. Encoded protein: CASSLVGGGGDTQYF.

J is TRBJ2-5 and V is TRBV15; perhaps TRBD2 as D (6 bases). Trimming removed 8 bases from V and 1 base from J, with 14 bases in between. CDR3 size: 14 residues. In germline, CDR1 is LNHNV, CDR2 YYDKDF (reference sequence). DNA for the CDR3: TGTGCCACCGGCTCGGACTATCTCCAAGAGACCCAGTACTTC. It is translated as CATGSDYLQETQYF.

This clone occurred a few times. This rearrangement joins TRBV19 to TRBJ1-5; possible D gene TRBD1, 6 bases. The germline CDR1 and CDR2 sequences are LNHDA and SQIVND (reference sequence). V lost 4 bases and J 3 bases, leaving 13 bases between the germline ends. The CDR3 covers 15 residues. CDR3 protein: CASSRTGFPNQPQHF. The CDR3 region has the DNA TGTGCCAGTAGTAGAACAGGGTTCCCCAATCAGCCCCAGCATTTT. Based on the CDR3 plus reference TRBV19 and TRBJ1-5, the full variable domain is DGGITQSPKYLFRKEGQNVTLSCEQNLNHDAMYWYRQDPGQGLRLIYYSQIVNDFQKGDIAEGYSVSREKKESFPLTVTSAQKNPTAFYLCASSRTGFPNQPQHFGDGTRLSIL.

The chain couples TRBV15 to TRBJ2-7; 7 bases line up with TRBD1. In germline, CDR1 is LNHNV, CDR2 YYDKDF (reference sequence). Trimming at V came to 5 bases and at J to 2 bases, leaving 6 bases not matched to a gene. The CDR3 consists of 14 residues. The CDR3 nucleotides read TGTGCCACCAGCGCGTCGGACAGGCCCTACGAGCAGTACTTC. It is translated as CATSASDRPYEQYF.